This entry lists 30 T cell receptor beta chains sequenced from one sample in a study of blood T cell repertoires in COVID-19. Method: immunoSEQ multiplex PCR; TCRdb's copy keeps in-frame clones and lacks some. The data hold approximately 220,000 clones, with roughly 88% observed a single time. Source material: peripheral blood. These receptors all come from a man aged 40-49 years with acute or convalescent COVID-19.

The V call is TRBV19, the J call TRBJ1-1; 7 bases line up with TRBD1. Unmatched junction bases numbered 2, after V lost 3 bases and J lost 4 bases. Germline V gene sequence: CDR1 LNHDA, CDR2 SQIVND (reference sequence). This CDR3 contains 13 residues. CDR3 in amino acids: CASSIRGATEAFF. Written as DNA, the CDR3 is TGTGCCAGTAGTATCAGGGGGGCCACTGAAGCTTTCTTT.

CDR3 region: CASSLRLGRMEQYF. CDR3 DNA: TGTGCCAGCAGCCTCCGACTAGGACGGATGGAGCAGTACTTC. This sequence joins TRBV6-2 or TRBV6-3 and TRBJ2-7; perhaps TRBD2 as D (6 bases). Germline lookup yields CDR1 MNHEY and CDR2 SVGEGT. V was clipped by 6 bases and J by 7 bases, with 19 bases between them. This CDR3 contains 14 residues.

This clone appeared a few times. This rearrangement joins TRBV28 to TRBJ1-5; TRBD1 matches 10 bases. Per the germline V gene, CDR1 is MDHEN and CDR2 is SYDVKM. V lost 6 bases to trimming and J lost 6 bases; unmatched junction nucleotides: 2. CDR3 length equals 13 residues. CDR3 coding DNA: TGTGCCAGCAGGGGGACAGGGGCTCAGCCCCAGCATTTT. It yields the protein CASRGTGAQPQHF.

This chain links TRBV7-9 with TRBJ2-5; 13 nucleotides align to TRBD2. The CDR3 is 17 amino acids. Germline CDR1 reads SEHNR; CDR2 reads FQNEAQ (reference sequence). The J segment lost 2 bases and the V segment lost 2 bases, leaving 5 bases of the junction unmatched. This CDR3 is CASSLRGLAGIQETQYF. CDR3 DNA sequence: TGTGCCAGCAGCTTAAGGGGACTAGCGGGGATACAAGAGACCCAGTACTTC.

The chain has TRBV25-1 and TRBJ1-4; 9 nucleotides agree with TRBD1. Germline CDR1 is MGHDK and CDR2 is SYGVNS. The CDR3 sequence is 16 residues long. The V and J ends lost 3 bases and 5 bases, in that order; junction bases with no gene match: 7. CDR3 sequence reads: CASSDLRTGENEKLFF. The CDR3 DNA reads TGTGCCAGCAGTGACCTCAGGACAGGGGAGAATGAAAAACTGTTTTTT.

The chain combines TRBV9 with TRBJ1-2, with 9 bases lining up with TRBD1. J gave up 6 bases and V 6 bases, and 9 bases lay outside the gene matches. The V gene's germline CDR1 is SGDLS and CDR2 YYNGEE. This CDR3 has 14 amino acids. For the CDR3, the DNA is TGTGCCAGCACCTTGACAGGGGGATCGCATGGCTACACCTTC. Its translation is CASTLTGGSHGYTF.

This clone has only a few counts. The chain links TRBV30 to TRBJ1-2, with TRBD1 matching over 8 bases. Germline CDR1 is GTSNPN and CDR2 is SVGIG (reference sequence). The J segment lost 7 bases and the V segment lost 1 base, leaving 5 bases of the junction unmatched. The CDR3 sequence is 13 residues long. CDR3: CAWSGQGPSGYTF. The CDR3 nucleotides are TGTGCCTGGAGTGGACAGGGGCCCAGTGGCTACACCTTC.

V usage is TRBV7-2 and J usage is TRBJ2-1; TRBD1 might be the D (5 bases). Germline-derived CDR1 and CDR2 are SGHTA and FQGNSA. This CDR3 spans 15 amino acids. Trimming left V 4 bases short and J 4 bases short, with 14 bases between. CDR3 loop: CASSSDGPGYNEQFF. As DNA, the CDR3 is TGTGCCAGCAGCTCCGATGGGCCAGGGTACAATGAGCAGTTCTTC. The complete variable domain, with remaining parts taken from reference TRBV7-2 and TRBJ2-1, reads GAGVSQSPSNKVTEKGKDVELRCDPISGHTALYWYRQSLGQGLEFLIYFQGNSAPDKSGLPSDRFSAERTGGSVSTLTIQRTQQEDSAVYLCASSSDGPGYNEQFFGPGTRLTVL.

This clone occurred once. CDR3 region: CASSITELYNSPLHF. CDR3 DNA sequence: TGTGCCAGTAGTATTACAGAGCTCTATAATTCACCCCTCCACTTT. This chain joins TRBV19 and TRBJ1-6; D gene unclear. This CDR3 is built from 15 residues. Trimming removed 3 bases from V and 3 bases from J, with 9 bases in between. Germline V gene data show CDR1 as LNHDA and CDR2 as SQIVND (reference sequence). The complete variable domain, with remaining parts taken from reference TRBV19 and TRBJ1-6, reads DGGITQSPKYLFRKEGQNVTLSCEQNLNHDAMYWYRQDPGQGLRLIYYSQIVNDFQKGDIAEGYSVSREKKESFPLTVTSAQKNPTAFYLCASSITELYNSPLHFGNGTRLTVT.

On this clone itself: Sequence at one end of the junction differs from germline and may be a read error. This chain links TRBV18 with TRBJ2-2; weak D call: TRBD1 (5 bases). The CDR3 extends over 14 amino acids. CDR1 and CDR2 from the germline V gene are KGHSH and LQKENI. This CDR3 is CATSVTGNTGELFF. CDR3 DNA: TGTGCCACCTCAGTCACAGGGAACACCGGGGAGCTGTTTTTT.

The J gene is TRBJ1-2, the V gene TRBV5-6, with TRBD1 identical over 7 bases. Germline CDR1 reads SGHDT; CDR2 reads YYEEEE. This CDR3 is 16 amino acids long. Germline trimming cut 2 bases from V and 5 bases from J; bases unmatched to any gene: 12. The CDR3 reads CASSFFDRVRGYGYTF. The CDR3 coding sequence is TGTGCCAGCAGCTTTTTTGACAGGGTCAGGGGTTATGGCTACACCTTC.

This rearrangement joins TRBV19 to TRBJ2-7, with TRBD1 as a possible D gene (5 bases). CDR1 is LNHDA, CDR2 SQIVND, per germline (reference sequence). V was trimmed by 10 bases and J by 2 bases, leaving 15 bases between them. This CDR3 is built from 13 residues. CDR3 in amino acids: CATRQTSTYEQYF. The CDR3, as DNA: TGTGCCACTCGACAGACATCCACCTACGAGCAGTACTTC.

The chain has TRBV7-8 and TRBJ2-1; 8 bases fit TRBD2. The CDR3 runs to 16 residues. The germline CDR1 and CDR2 sequences are SGHVS and FQNEAQ. V lost 3 bases, J lost 0 bases, and 4 bases stayed unmatched. CDR3: CASSFLAGSSYNEQFF. CDR3 nucleotide sequence: TGTGCCAGCAGCTTCTTAGCGGGAAGCTCCTACAATGAGCAGTTCTTC.

V gene TRBV10-3 combines with J gene TRBJ2-3; D is perhaps TRBD2 (5 bases). This CDR3 contains 16 residues. Germline CDR1 reads ENHRY; CDR2 reads SYGVKD. V lost 0 bases to trimming and J lost 1 base, with 11 bases between them. The CDR3 DNA is TGTGCCATCAGTGAGTCGAAGACCGGGGGCACAGATACGCAGTATTTT. It encodes CAISESKTGGTDTQYF.

The chain combines TRBV18 with TRBJ1-5, with D possibly matching TRBD1 (5 bases). The V gene's germline CDR1 is KGHSH and CDR2 LQKENI. CDR3 length: 14 amino acids. V dropped 5 bases and J dropped 0 bases, with 8 bases sitting between them. In DNA, the CDR3 is TGTGCCAGCTCATTACAGGATAGCAATCAGCCCCAGCATTTT. Translating gives CASSLQDSNQPQHF.

The chain is built from TRBV5-4 and TRBJ2-1; 7 positions match TRBD2. CDR3 length: 17 amino acids. Germline-derived CDR1 and CDR2 are SGHNT and YYREEE (reference sequence). The V and J ends lost 3 bases and 7 bases, in that order; junction bases with no gene match: 16. The CDR3 region is CASSSLPAMRGRNEQFF. CDR3 nucleotide sequence: TGTGCCAGCAGCTCCCTCCCGGCCATGCGGGGGAGGAATGAGCAGTTCTTC.

The chain employs TRBV7-2 and TRBJ1-5; D gene ambiguous. Deletions cut 2 bases from V and 4 bases from J, with 12 bases between. The CDR3 covers 15 residues. From germline, CDR1 is SGHTA and CDR2 FQGNSA. CDR3 sequence (DNA): TGTGCCAGCAGCTTAACCAGCGCCGAAAATCAGCCCCAGCATTTT. This gives the protein CASSLTSAENQPQHF.

The chain joins TRBV29-1 to TRBJ2-5, with 8 bases identical to TRBD2. Germline V gives CDR1 SQVTM, CDR2 ANQGSEA. V shed 8 bases, J shed 2 bases, and the junction held 7 bases outside the gene matches. CDR3 length: 13 amino acids. CDR3 nucleotide sequence: TGCAGCACCGGGGGGGGCAGTCAAGAGACCCAGTACTTC. This sequence encodes CSTGGGSQETQYF. Full variable domain (outside the CDR3, taken from reference TRBV29-1 and TRBJ2-5): SAVISQKPSRDICQRGTSLTIQCQVDSQVTMMFWYRQQPGQSLTLIATANQGSEATYESGFVIDKFPISRPNLTFSTLTVSNMSPEDSSIYLCSTGGGSQETQYFGPGTRLLVL.

This chain's CDR3 is CASSSGETQYF. The CDR3 bases are TGTGCCAGCAGCTCAGGGGAGACCCAGTACTTC. This chain uses TRBV11-3 with TRBJ2-5; D is possibly TRBD1 (5 bases). The CDR3 is 11 residues long. The V end lost 4 bases, the J end lost 5 bases, and 5 bases lay between the germline ends. The germline V gene has CDR1 SGHNT and CDR2 YENEEA.

The chain carries TRBV7-2 and TRBJ1-3; D gene unclear. This CDR3 spans 17 amino acids. The ends were cut back, 0 bases at V and 4 bases at J, with 16 bases in the middle. Germline loops: CDR1 SGHTA, CDR2 FQGNSA. The CDR3, as DNA: TGTGCCAGCAGCTTAGCGCGGGTAATAGGAGCCGGAAACACCATATATTTT. Residues: CASSLARVIGAGNTIYF.

This clone has just one count. The chain joins TRBV30 to TRBJ1-2; 10 bases are shared with TRBD1. CDR3 length: 16 residues. Germline V gives CDR1 GTSNPN, CDR2 SVGIG (reference sequence). The V segment lost 1 base and the J segment 4 bases; nucleotides outside the gene matches: 9. This CDR3 reads CAWSADPTGGGYGYTF. The CDR3 DNA follows: TGTGCCTGGAGTGCCGACCCGACAGGGGGCGGCTATGGCTACACCTTC. The variable domain in full, completed from reference TRBV30 and TRBJ1-2, reads SQTIHQWPATLVQPVGSPLSLECTVEGTSNPNLYWYRQAAGRGLQLLFYSVGIGQISSEVPQNLSASRPQDRQFILSSKKLLLSDSGFYLCAWSADPTGGGYGYTFGSGTRLTVV.

The V gene is TRBV11-3, the J gene TRBJ2-7; D is unclear. Germline CDR1 is SGHNT and CDR2 is YENEEA. The CDR3 runs 14 residues. Trimming shortened V by 2 bases and J by 1 base, and 9 bases separated the two germline ends. The CDR3, as DNA: TGTGCCAGCAGCTTAACCCTAGGTTCCTACGAGCAGTACTTC. It codes for CASSLTLGSYEQYF.

This chain uses TRBV29-1 with TRBJ2-3; 14 nucleotides match TRBD2. This CDR3 region has 16 residues. Per the germline V gene, CDR1 is SQVTM and CDR2 is ANQGSEA. With 1 base clipped from V and 4 bases from J, the junction kept 4 bases outside the gene matches. The CDR3 nucleotides are TGCAGCGTTGAAGTCGGGACTAGCGGGAGCCCAGATACGCAGTATTTT. It encodes CSVEVGTSGSPDTQYF.

In the case of this clone: The same CDR3 is also encoded by other DNA sequences in this sample. V and J are TRBV11-3 and TRBJ2-3; the match to TRBD1 covers 10 bases. Looked up from germline, CDR1 is SGHNT and CDR2 is YENEEA. The CDR3 consists of 15 residues. V was pared by 5 bases and J by 2 bases, with 4 bases of the junction left unmatched. CDR3 nucleotide sequence: TGTGCCAGCAGCCCCCGACAGGGGGCCACAGATACGCAGTATTTT. Amino acids: CASSPRQGATDTQYF.

This chain uses TRBV18 with TRBJ1-6, with 10 bases lining up with TRBD1. After removal of 3 bases from V and 13 bases from J, the junction contained 9 bases not matched to a gene. Germline V lookup: CDR1 KGHSH, CDR2 LQKENI. There are 15 residues in the CDR3. DNA for the CDR3: TGTGCCAGCTCACCCCTCGGGACAGGGGAGAGGCCCCTCCACTTT. Its translation is CASSPLGTGERPLHF.

This chain links TRBV6-5 with TRBJ2-2; 7 bases fit TRBD1. The junction had 4 bases not matched to a gene; V was cut back by 6 bases and J by 3 bases. Germline V lookup: CDR1 MNHEY, CDR2 SVGAGI. This CDR3 spans 14 amino acids. CDR3 sequence: CASRRDSDTGELFF. Written as DNA, the CDR3 is TGTGCCAGCAGGAGGGACAGCGACACCGGGGAGCTGTTTTTT.

The chain joins TRBV18 to TRBJ1-2; 9 nucleotides agree with TRBD1. CDR1 and CDR2 from the germline V gene are KGHSH and LQKENI. This CDR3 contains 16 residues. J gave up 4 bases and V 2 bases, and 8 bases lay outside the gene matches. The CDR3 nucleotides are TGTGCCAGCTCACCAAACACAGGGGGCACGGGCTATGGCTACACCTTC. It translates to CASSPNTGGTGYGYTF. The full variable domain, in which reference TRBV18 and TRBJ1-2 provide the parts outside the CDR3, is NAGVMQNPRHLVRRRGQEARLRCSPMKGHSHVYWYRQLPEEGLKFMVYLQKENIIDESGMPKERFSAEFPKEGPSILRIQQVVRGDSAAYFCASSPNTGGTGYGYTFGSGTRLTVV.

The gene calls are TRBV10-3 and TRBJ1-2, with 7 bases that match TRBD1. V lost 0 bases and J lost 5; bases outside the gene matches: 6. In germline, CDR1 is ENHRY, CDR2 SYGVKD. The CDR3 totals 15 residues. In nucleotides, the CDR3 is TGTGCCATCAGTGAGTCAAAGGGGGCGGGTTATGGCTACACCTTC. Translation: CAISESKGAGYGYTF.

DNA for the CDR3: TGTGCCAGCAGCGTAGCTACTAGAAGCACAGATACGCAGTATTTT. Amino acids: CASSVATRSTDTQYF. The gene calls are TRBV9 and TRBJ2-3; TRBD2 is a possible D gene (5 bases). V was shortened by 0 bases and J by 0 bases, with 8 bases between the two germline ends. CDR3 length: 15 amino acids. The germline CDR1 and CDR2 sequences are SGDLS and YYNGEE.

The chain links TRBV7-3 to TRBJ1-6; no clear D. This CDR3 has 13 amino acids. The V end lost 5 bases, the J end lost 4 bases, and 6 bases lay between the germline ends. The V gene's germline CDR1 is SGHTA and CDR2 FQGTGA. The CDR3 region is CASSPGYNSPLHF. CDR3 DNA sequence: TGTGCCAGCAGCCCGGGATATAATTCACCCCTCCACTTT.